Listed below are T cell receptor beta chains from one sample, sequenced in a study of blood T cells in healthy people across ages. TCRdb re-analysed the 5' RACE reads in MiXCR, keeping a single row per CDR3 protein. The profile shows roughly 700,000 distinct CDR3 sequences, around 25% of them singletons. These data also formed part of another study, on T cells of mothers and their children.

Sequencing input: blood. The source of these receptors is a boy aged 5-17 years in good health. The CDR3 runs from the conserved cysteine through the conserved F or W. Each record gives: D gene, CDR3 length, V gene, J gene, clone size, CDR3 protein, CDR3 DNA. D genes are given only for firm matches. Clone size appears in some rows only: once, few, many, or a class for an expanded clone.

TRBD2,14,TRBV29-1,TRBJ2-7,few,CSVLLAEISREQYF,TGCAGCGTCCTTCTAGCGGAGATCTCCCGGGAGCAGTACTTC
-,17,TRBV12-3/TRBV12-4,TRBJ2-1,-,CAGSPGQVPSSYNEQFF,TGTGCCGGCAGTCCCGGACAAGTCCCGAGCTCCTACAATGAGCAGTTCTTC
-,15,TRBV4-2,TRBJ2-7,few,CASCQEKDTVYEQYF,TGTGCCAGCTGCCAAGAAAAAGACACCGTCTACGAGCAGTACTTC
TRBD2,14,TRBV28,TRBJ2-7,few,CASSLAGGSLEQYF,TGTGCCAGCAGTCTAGCGGGAGGGTCCCTCGAGCAGTACTTC
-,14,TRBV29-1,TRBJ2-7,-,CSVEYGLGAYEQYF,TGCAGCGTTGAATACGGGCTGGGCGCCTACGAGCAGTACTTC
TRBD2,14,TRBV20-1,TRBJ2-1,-,CSAKSGGSDNEQFF,TGCAGTGCTAAGAGCGGGGGGTCAGACAATGAGCAGTTCTTC
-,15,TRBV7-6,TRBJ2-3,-,CASSLGGGLTDTQYF,TGTGCCAGCAGCTTGGGGGGCGGTTTAACAGATACGCAGTATTTT
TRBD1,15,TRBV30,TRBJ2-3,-,CAWGTLRGNADTQYF,TGTGCCTGGGGGACACTCAGGGGGAACGCAGATACGCAGTATTTT
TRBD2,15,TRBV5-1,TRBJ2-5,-,CASSSAGPLRETQYF,TGCGCCAGCAGCTCAGCGGGACCCCTTAGGGAGACCCAGTACTTC
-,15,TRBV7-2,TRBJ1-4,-,CASSLLGTANEKLFF,TGTGCCAGCAGCTTATTGGGGACGGCTAATGAAAAACTGTTTTTT
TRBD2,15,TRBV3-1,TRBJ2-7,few,CASSPIGGSYYEQYF,TGTGCCAGCAGCCCCATTGGCGGGAGCTACTACGAGCAGTACTTC